This T cell receptor beta chain was found in a study of post-analysis software for immune sequencing data (dated by TCRdb to the mid-2010s). In terms of the full investigation: The recorded disease courses included relapsing-remitting, secondary progressive and progressive-relapsing multiple sclerosis, and some patients had no subtype annotation. Patient repertoires were compared against around 10 previously published healthy control repertoires from donors aged about 6 to 28 years. A subset of samples was prepared in parallel using single-end sample barcoding, then pooled and co-amplified after Illumina adapter ligation. The paper's findings and limits, for the study overall: Significantly higher frequencies in patients than in controls were found for roughly 5 TRBV segments, including TRBV5-6, TRBV5-1 and TRBV20-1. The control group was slightly older than the multiple sclerosis patient group. When samples were clustered directly using the F measure, samples prepared in the same batch co-clustered strongly, which prompted a batch-effect correction. Multiple sclerosis patients had significantly lower normalized Chao1 diversity than controls, a result that suggests substantial peripheral T-cell clonal expansion.

The library was built by means of PCR. The sample was run on an Illumina HiSeq 2500. To reduce PCR and sequencing biases, unique molecular identifiers were built into the TCR beta cDNA libraries. About 500,000 cDNA molecules were obtained per 1 to 10 million input T cells, so each molecule approximated one T cell. The patient libraries were prepared and sequenced using the same protocol as the earlier healthy control dataset. Within a given batch, samples were prepared together, multiplexed and sequenced on the same HiSeq lane. The original pipeline was this. MIGEC was used to process the raw barcoded reads, and molecular identifier groups with only a single read were discarded before consensus assembly and CDR3 extraction. Clonotype tables were post-analysed with VDJtools, and diversity was normalized by down-sampling all datasets to the smallest sample size. In repertoire overlap clustering, CDR3 amino acid sequences, but not nucleotide sequences, were matched to correct batch-related cross-sample contamination. Starting from the raw public reads, TCRdb applied fastp trimming at Q25, assembled clones with MiXCR and retained in-frame beta chains. CDR3 protein duplicates are merged, each entry listing the most common genes and DNA. V and J calls and clone size were set by TCRdb, not the authors. A total of fewer than 700,000 distinct CDR3 sequences appear in this sample, 40% to 50% of them only once. Of the sample, 1.5% to 2% is held by the ten largest clones.

The germline V and J ends show losses of 1 base and 5 bases respectively, and no gene match explains 11 bases of the junction. The CDR3 numbers 16 residues from cysteine through phenylalanine. Solely the CDR3 DNA is kept, with 48 bases framed from the first base. CDR1 SGHDT and CDR2 YYEEEE are derived from the germline V gene. As to this clonotype: No cognate antigen has been identified for it. Per-base qualities were not stored, and no clone one base away is much larger.

TCR beta repertoires were profiled from peripheral blood of 13 young patients with multiple sclerosis to demonstrate the VDJtools post-analysis software. The multiple sclerosis patients were children and adolescents ranging in age from roughly 6 to 16 years. The rearranged segments are TRBV5-6 and TRBJ2-5; 7 bases in the middle match TRBD2. The origin of this receptor is a girl aged 10 to 17 with multiple sclerosis. The material sequenced was blood. The sequenced DNA is TGTGCCAGCAGCTTGATGGTAGCGGGCAGATGGGAGACCCAGTACTTC. Its protein is CASSLMVAGRWETQYF.